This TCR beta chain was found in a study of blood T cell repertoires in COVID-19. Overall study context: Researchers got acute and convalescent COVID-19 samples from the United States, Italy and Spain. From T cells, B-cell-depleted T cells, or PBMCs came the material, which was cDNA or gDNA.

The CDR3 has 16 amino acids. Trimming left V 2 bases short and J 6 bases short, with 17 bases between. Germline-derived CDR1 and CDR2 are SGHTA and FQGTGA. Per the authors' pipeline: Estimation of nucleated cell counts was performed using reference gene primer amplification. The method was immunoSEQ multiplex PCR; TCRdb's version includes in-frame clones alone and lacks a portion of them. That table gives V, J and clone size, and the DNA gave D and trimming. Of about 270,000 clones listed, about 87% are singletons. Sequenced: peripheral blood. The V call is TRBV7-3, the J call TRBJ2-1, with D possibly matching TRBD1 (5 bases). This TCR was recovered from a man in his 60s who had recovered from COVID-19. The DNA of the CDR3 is TGTGCCAGCAGCTTAGGGGCTACCGGGTTGGGCAATGAGCAGTTCTTC. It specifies CASSLGATGLGNEQFF.